This T cell receptor (beta chain) was identified during a study of Graves' ophthalmopathy and Graves' hyperthyroidism. General study results and limits: Blood was where most expanded thyroid clonotypes above 0.001 frequency also turned up.

As to this clonotype: Its antigen is not identified.

Over 18 months of follow-up, stable hyperthyroidism required that no ophthalmopathy appear. Exclusion applied to patients with other autoimmune diseases, uncontrolled infections, pregnancy or lactation. Orbital computed tomography, together with clinical symptoms, serum thyroxine, TRAb and thyroid ultrasound, was used for diagnosis. Amplification from RNA transcripts yielded the TCR beta CDR3 regions. After a first-round RT-PCR with HTBI primers, a second-round multiplex PCR was run. One entry per CDR3 protein, called by TCRdb with MiXCR from the multiplex PCR reads. The sample contains about 620,000 distinct CDR3 sequences, about 24% of which appear only once. The specimen sequenced was peripheral blood. The clonotype was recovered from a woman aged 18-30 years with stable Graves' hyperthyroidism. Some clones in this sample may be carry-over from other donors' samples.

The DNA for the CDR3 is TGTGCCATAAGGACAGGGGCTAGCACAGATACGCAGTATTTT. Protein product: CAIRTGASTDTQYF. This chain connects TRBV10-3 to TRBJ2-3; 9 bases line up with TRBD1. The V gene end was trimmed by 9 bases and the J gene end by 0 bases; junction bases not matched to a gene: 4. The CDR3 loop spans 14 amino acids. In germline, CDR1 is ENHRY, CDR2 SYGVKD.